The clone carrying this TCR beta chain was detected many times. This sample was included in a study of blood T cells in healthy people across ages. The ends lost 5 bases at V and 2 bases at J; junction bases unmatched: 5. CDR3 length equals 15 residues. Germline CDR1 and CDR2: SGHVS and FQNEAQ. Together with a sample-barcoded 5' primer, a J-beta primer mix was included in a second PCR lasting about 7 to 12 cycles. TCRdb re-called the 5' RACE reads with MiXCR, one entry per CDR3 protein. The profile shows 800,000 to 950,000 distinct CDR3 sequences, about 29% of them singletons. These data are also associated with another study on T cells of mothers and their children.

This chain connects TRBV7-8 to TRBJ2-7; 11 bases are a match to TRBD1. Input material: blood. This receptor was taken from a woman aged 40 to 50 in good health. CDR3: CASSRGQGATYEQYF. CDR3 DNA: TGTGCCAGCAGCCGCGGACAGGGGGCTACCTACGAGCAGTACTTC. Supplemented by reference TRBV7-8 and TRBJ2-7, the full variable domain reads GAGVSQSPRYKVAKRGQDVALRCDPISGHVSLFWYQQALGQGPEFLTYFQNEAQLDKSGLPSDRFFAERPEGSVSTLKIQRTQQEDSAVYLCASSRGQGATYEQYFGPGTRLTVT.